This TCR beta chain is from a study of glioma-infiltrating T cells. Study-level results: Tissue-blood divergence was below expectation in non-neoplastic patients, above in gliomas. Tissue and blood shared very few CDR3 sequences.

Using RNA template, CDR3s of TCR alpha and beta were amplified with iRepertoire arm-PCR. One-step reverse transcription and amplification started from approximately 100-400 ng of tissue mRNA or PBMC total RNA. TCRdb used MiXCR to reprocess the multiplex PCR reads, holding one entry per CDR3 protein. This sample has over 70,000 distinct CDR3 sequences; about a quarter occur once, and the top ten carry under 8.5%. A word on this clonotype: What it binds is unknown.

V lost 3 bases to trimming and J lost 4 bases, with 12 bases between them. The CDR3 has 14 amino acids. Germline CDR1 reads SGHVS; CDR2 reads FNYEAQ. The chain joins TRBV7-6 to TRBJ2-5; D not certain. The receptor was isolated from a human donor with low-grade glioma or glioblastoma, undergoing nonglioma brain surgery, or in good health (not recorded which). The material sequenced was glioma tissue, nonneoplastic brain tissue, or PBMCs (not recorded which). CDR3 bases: TGTGCCAGCAGCTTGAGCTTATCCACAGAGACCCAGTACTTC. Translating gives CASSLSLSTETQYF.